This TCR beta chain was found in a study of cytomegalovirus exposure and HLA in healthy donors (dated by TCRdb to between 2016 and 2019). Background on the whole study: An earlier analysis of fewer than 750 of the donors reported 276 Gb of sequence data and approximately 120 million unique TCR beta sequences obtained from about 170 million T cells. The study combined high-throughput TCR immunosequencing, statistical association of individual TCRs with disease status, and machine learning to predict cytomegalovirus infection status. Rather than using new phenotypic data, the later analysis identified candidate immune exposures from TCR beta sequences and from how often those sequences occurred across donors. In a later analysis, previously published TCR beta repertoires from 666 donors were re-analyzed and high-resolution HLA genotyping was added so that TCR occurrence patterns could be studied. About five DR-DQ haplotypes were treated as single units for association and clustering because of strong linkage in the cohort. To decide whether each TCR beta V gene segment behaved as functional or pseudogenic, an earlier analysis of some 600 of the donors relied on high-throughput TCR beta sequencing. Every repertoire in the discovery cohort had been generated on one and the same sequencing platform. Using immunosequencing, the study profiled T cell repertoires from 500 to 800 subjects and related those repertoires to cytomegalovirus serostatus. Besides the first cohort of 666 subjects, a separate validation cohort made up of 120 different subjects was used. Donor age, sex, ethnicity and CMV serostatus were compiled together with the repertoire data. Genome-wide SNP genotypes for about 65% of the 666 donors were used in a later genetic analysis, which treated that subset as a discovery cohort. Typing coverage differed by locus: A, B, C, DRB1 and DQB1 were typed in roughly 620-640 donors, DQA1 in around 500, DPA1 in approximately 610, and DPB1 in 450 to 490. Both class I and class II loci were covered by HLA typing, at four-digit resolution. About 320 gigabases of sequencing data and approximately 84 million unique TCR sequences were included in an early release covering around 600 HLA-typed donors. Among some 410 genotyped donors of the cohort, an average of around 240,000 unique TCR beta nucleotide sequences were sequenced per donor, around 18% of them non-productive. Of the 300 to 500 genotyped donors, 81% were placed in the genetic ancestry cluster associated with self-reported Caucasian donors. The study aimed to test whether cataloging public T cell receptors could reveal signatures of past pathogen exposure.

A word on this clone: The antigen it binds to is not known. No base quality information exists; no much larger clone differs at one position.

The cohort comprised fewer than 750 healthy bone marrow donors. Cohort members were all nominally healthy when sampled, although unrecorded immune exposures were likely present. The donor tested CMV seronegative and was one of the 352 seronegative cohort members. A peripheral blood sample was provided by each donor, and peripheral blood mononuclear cells were used for TCR beta sequencing. The Qiagen DNeasy Blood Extraction Kit was used to extract genomic DNA from the blood cell samples. Per the germline V gene, SGHDT is the CDR1 and YYEEEE is the CDR2. Measured from the cysteine to the phenylalanine, the CDR3 is 17 residues long. Of all the DNA, just the CDR3 is kept, 51 bases in frame from base 1. Trimmed from V: 4 bases; trimmed from J: 1 base; junction bases lacking a gene match: 9. Points the paper makes about the study in general: A further reported finding was that TCR beta sequences accurately predicted the HLA-A and HLA-B alleles for most subjects in the first cohort. In a later analysis, the rate of TCR association differed among HLA loci, with DRB1 alleles having the most associated TCRs and HLA-C alleles having the fewest. Presence/absence analyses assumed roughly uniform sequencing depth across donors, an assumption that may not hold. Because the 87-base-pair reads could not distinguish some IMGT-functional V segments, including TRBV6-2 and TRBV6-3, those segments were excluded. Correlated functional status among segregating V segments might be attributable to linkage disequilibrium, but an unknown experimental factor could not be ruled out. Several of the top co-occurrence clusters appeared to be linked to parvovirus B19, influenza, CMV and Epstein-Barr virus, according to a later analysis. Most CMV-associated TCR beta chains appeared to be HLA-restricted in a later analysis, and the HLA associations seemed to be driven largely by CMV exposure. The classifier was reported to diagnose cytomegalovirus status with high specificity and sensitivity in both the original and validation cohorts. It was suggested by the authors that the approach could potentially be generalized to other disease states and immunological phenotypes. Because HLA typing was missing for some donors at each locus, association tests included only the typed subset. A later analysis associated roughly 17,000 TCR beta sequences with specific HLA alleles at a false discovery rate of 0.05. This cohort had only TCR beta chains sequenced, and the lack of alpha or paired-chain data limited which features could be detected. In a later analysis, HLA-associated TCR beta chains showed more clonal expansion and lower generation probabilities than non-associated chains that were equally common. When HLA alleles, especially DR and DQ, strongly co-occurred, TCR associations were difficult to assign to individual alleles. The sequencing pipeline was judged likely to have produced a cluster of highly shared sequence variants as a technical artifact. In the study, roughly 160 TCR beta chains were listed as associated with cytomegalovirus. In a later genetic analysis, fewer N-insertions in productive TCRs were reported among donors in an Asian-associated ancestry cluster than the roughly 640-donor mean. Because counts were too low, about 18 rarely observed V segments, including chromosome 9 orphons, were excluded from the earlier analysis of about 500 of the donors. Immune exposure information for the cohort was limited to CMV serostatus. In an earlier analysis of more than 500 of the donors, most TCR beta V segments appeared in productive rearrangements about 87% or about 30% of the time, broadly matching IMGT annotations. V-gene and J-gene trimming of TCR beta chains was associated with a missense DCLRE1C variant in a later genetic analysis, and the association was replicated in an independent cohort. In vitro tests confirmed that three of the cytomegalovirus-associated TCR beta chains recognize cytomegalovirus antigens. Most TCR sequences were seen in very few donors, while some public TCRs were found in many individuals.

Preparation of the library involved the immunoSEQ multiplex PCR assay. For the multiplex PCR, a mixture combining 60 forward primers for TCR Vbeta segments and 13 reverse primers for TCR Jbeta segments was used. Amplification of the CDR3 region of rearranged TCR beta genes was performed with a multiplex PCR assay on genomic DNA. The amplified TCR beta libraries were sequenced on the Illumina HiSeq System as 87-base-pair reads. In the authors' own workflow: Across the roughly 600 repertoires, a later analysis counted approximately 83 million unique TCR beta chains, some 11 million of which were shared by at least two donors. Raw reads were error-corrected and collapsed into unique sequences with a nearest-neighbor algorithm that merged closely related sequences to remove PCR and sequencing errors. Alignment of CDR3 sequences to IMGT reference sequences was used to assign V, D and J gene segments. For a sequence to be retained, a match of at least six nucleotides to both a V gene segment and a J gene segment was required. Rearrangements were called productive when the CDR3 lacked stop codons and stayed in frame with V and J; all others were non-productive. Following IMGT convention, CDR3 was defined as the stretch from the second conserved V-encoded cysteine up to the conserved J-encoded phenylalanine. The earlier analysis of roughly 590 of the donors excluded any sequence lacking an unambiguous match to a single V gene segment. In an earlier analysis of some 590 of the donors, V segments were called functional above 56.7% productive rearrangements and were called segregating when the between-donor standard deviation exceeded 5%. A statistical classification framework was built to diagnose cytomegalovirus status from the catalog of TCR beta chain sequences. In a later analysis, TCR nucleotide sequences were compared against IMGT/GENE-DB human TR gene sequences so that V and J genes could be assigned. In a later analysis, CDR3 sequences and most-parsimonious VDJ recombination scenarios were assigned using the TCRdist pipeline. In a later analysis, every TCR beta chain was defined by the combination of its CDR3 amino acid sequence and its V-gene family, and reads without a unique V-gene family were dropped. In a later analysis, 450 to 600 highly shared, low-generation-probability nucleotide sequences were removed to address suspected cross-contamination and a sequencing artifact. In a later analysis, a clonal expansion index for each public chain was calculated from normalized within-repertoire ranks of inferred template counts. A later analysis computed generation probabilities with a VDJ recombination model fitted to out-of-frame rearrangements, and checked the results against IGoR. A later analysis scored TCR-TCR, TCR-HLA and TCR-CMV co-occurrence with hypergeometric tests, applying a repertoire-size bias correction to TCR pairs. A later analysis estimated false discovery rates by permuting HLA or CMV assignments 20 times. In a later analysis, co-occurring TCRs were grouped using DBSCAN, with TCRdist sequence similarity added in when clustering inside HLA-allele-positive subsets. For co-occurrence clustering, repertoires with fewer than 30,000 or more than 120,000 public chains were excluded, along with roughly five repertoires with anomalous nucleotide sharing. TCRdb took over this immuneACCESS table, retaining in-frame rearrangements with V and J assigned. Such tables are incomplete; in checked studies, under half of the missing clones stem from an unresolved V gene, and the remainder is unexplained. Clone size and the V and J calls come from that table; the DNA yielded D and trimming. This sample holds under 200,000 clones; 79% were observed only once. The top ten constitute around 0.69% of the sample.

The TCR originated in a woman between 40 and 50 years old in good health and CMV-seronegative. The chain was built from TRBV5-6 and TRBJ2-3; the junction holds 10 bases that match TRBD1. Sample: PBMCs. The CDR3 amino acid sequence is: CASSTFDRGQGTDTQYF. The DNA sequence is as follows: TGTGCCAGCAGCACGTTCGACAGGGGGCAGGGCACAGATACGCAGTATTTT.